Each of the 27 T cell receptor beta chains below was sequenced from the same sample in a study of PD-L1 blockade in urothelial cancer. Generated by immunoSEQ multiplex PCR, the TCRdb table keeps only in-frame clones and is missing some. Of 30,000 to 40,000 clones in the sample, about a third were seen once. Material: tumor tissue, obtained before atezolizumab (anti-PD-L1) treatment. These receptor sequences come from a man in his sixties with urothelial cancer.

The chain has TRBV30 and TRBJ1-2; a possible D gene is TRBD1 (5 bases). This CDR3 has 14 amino acids. Germline values: CDR1 GTSNPN, CDR2 SVGIG (reference sequence). Trimming removed 5 bases from V and 4 bases from J, with 17 bases in between. The CDR3, as DNA: TGTGCCTGGGGCACGGATCCCGGGGGCTATGGCTACACCTTC. Translation gives CAWGTDPGGYGYTF.

This clone was seen a handful of times. The chain employs TRBV4-1 and TRBJ1-4; TRBD1 aligns across 9 bases. Per the germline V gene, CDR1 is MGHRA and CDR2 is YSYEKL. The CDR3 runs 19 residues. Germline trimming cut 0 bases from V and 8 bases from J; bases unmatched to any gene: 16. The CDR3 reads CASSQDPTLDRGIGEKLFF. In nucleotides, the CDR3 is TGCGCCAGCAGCCAAGACCCCACCTTAGACAGGGGGATAGGGGAAAAACTGTTTTTT.

V is TRBV6-8 and J is TRBJ2-6, with D maybe TRBD2 (6 bases). Trimming removed 7 bases from V and 2 bases from J, with 18 bases in between. The CDR3 loop spans 17 amino acids. The V gene's germline CDR1 is MNHGY and CDR2 SAAAGT. The CDR3, as DNA: TGTGCCAGCACTTCCCAGTGGGGAGGTGCTGGGGCCAACGTCCTGACTTTC. Protein: CASTSQWGGAGANVLTF.

This clone turned up a few times. The rearrangement links TRBV19 to TRBJ2-5; D perhaps matches TRBD1 (6 bases). Trimming took off 3 bases at V and 5 bases at J, with 16 bases between the two ends. The CDR3 sequence is 15 residues long. Germline-derived CDR1 and CDR2 are LNHDA and SQIVND (reference sequence). DNA of the CDR3: TGTGCCAGTAGTATCCTAACAGGGTCCAGGGAGACCCAGTACTTC. It is translated as CASSILTGSRETQYF.

This clone ranks as medium-sized. This sequence joins TRBV5-1 and TRBJ2-7; the D is unclear. CDR3 length: 14 residues. The V gene lost 2 bases and the J gene lost 3 bases, with 12 bases spanning the gap. Per germline, CDR1 SGHRS and CDR2 YFSETQ. This CDR3 is CASSFTPTDYEQYF. The CDR3, as DNA: TGCGCCAGCAGCTTTACACCGACCGACTACGAGCAGTACTTC.

CDR3: CAARTGENTEAFF. CDR3 bases: TGTGCCGCTAGGACAGGGGAAAACACTGAAGCTTTCTTT. The gene calls are TRBV10-3 and TRBJ1-1; the match to TRBD1 covers 9 bases. Germline CDR1 ENHRY, CDR2 SYGVKD. V lost 11 bases to trimming and J lost 2 bases; unmatched junction nucleotides: 6. The CDR3 contains 13 residues.

This clone was seen more than once but under ten times. The chain carries TRBV2 and TRBJ1-1, with TRBD1 as a possible D gene (5 bases). The germline CDR1 and CDR2 sequences are SNHLY and FYNNEI. CDR3 length: 14 amino acids. Trimming removed 6 bases from V and 0 bases from J, with 11 bases in between. The CDR3: CASRQAAVNTEAFF. The DNA for the CDR3 is TGTGCCAGCAGACAGGCCGCAGTGAACACTGAAGCTTTCTTT.

This clone is categorized as medium-sized. The J gene is TRBJ1-2, the V gene TRBV6-8; D gene unclear. There are 16 residues in the CDR3. V lost 2 bases and J lost 4, with 17 bases in between. Looked up from germline, CDR1 is MNHGY and CDR2 is SAAAGT. The DNA for the CDR3 is TGTGCCAGCAGTTACCCGGAATCGCCTCAGACCTATGGCTACACCTTC. It specifies CASSYPESPQTYGYTF.

This chain links TRBV14 with TRBJ2-3, with D uncertain. Germline CDR1 is SGHDN and CDR2 is FVKESK. V was cut by 0 bases and J by 6 bases, with 10 bases left in between. The CDR3 covers 14 residues. The CDR3 DNA reads TGTGCCAGCAGCCAAGAGGGTCTGCGGGATACGCAGTATTTT. It specifies CASSQEGLRDTQYF.

The V call is TRBV29-1, the J call TRBJ2-2; no definite D call. Germline V gives CDR1 SQVTM, CDR2 ANQGSEA. V shed 3 bases and J shed 3 bases, with 8 bases lying between them. The CDR3 has 13 residues. The CDR3 nucleotides are TGCAGCGTTGACAGCATGGACACCGGGGAGCTGTTTTTT. It encodes CSVDSMDTGELFF.

The CDR3 here is CASSAPRGFAYGYTF. For the CDR3, the DNA is TGTGCCAGCAGTGCCCCCCGGGGCTTTGCCTATGGCTACACCTTC. The chain combines TRBV28 with TRBJ1-2; TRBD1 is a possible D gene (5 bases). The germline V gene encodes CDR1 MDHEN and CDR2 SYDVKM. The CDR3 contains 15 residues. V was cut by 5 bases and J by 4 bases, with 17 bases left in between.

The J gene is TRBJ1-3, the V gene TRBV10-2, with D unresolved. The CDR3 is 15 residues long. The germline CDR1 and CDR2 sequences are WSHSY and SAAADI. The V end was cut by 4 bases, the J end by 3 bases, with 13 bases between. The CDR3 loop reads CASSGRTAGGNTIYF. In DNA, the CDR3 is TGCGCCAGCAGTGGTCGGACGGCCGGTGGAAACACCATATATTTT.

The rearrangement links TRBV28 to TRBJ2-7; the D gene is possibly TRBD2 (5 bases). CDR3 length equals 14 residues. Germline V gene sequence: CDR1 MDHEN, CDR2 SYDVKM. The V end was cut by 7 bases, the J end by 2 bases, with 15 bases between. The CDR3: CASTPGVVAYEQYF. The CDR3 DNA follows: TGTGCCAGCACGCCCGGGGTTGTGGCCTACGAGCAGTACTTC.

The chain employs TRBV10-3 and TRBJ1-2; D possibly corresponds to TRBD1 (5 bases). V was clipped by 2 bases and J by 4 bases, with 11 bases between them. CDR1 is ENHRY and CDR2 is SYGVKD in the germline V gene. The CDR3 loop spans 14 amino acids. The CDR3 nucleotides are TGTGCCATCAGTGAGGAGGGCAGGGTCTATGGCTACACCTTC. It translates to CAISEEGRVYGYTF.

This clone was observed a handful of times. V is TRBV4-1 and J is TRBJ2-2, with 7 bases aligning to TRBD1. From germline, CDR1 is MGHRA and CDR2 YSYEKL. V lost 2 bases to trimming and J lost 2 bases; unmatched junction nucleotides: 5. The CDR3 has 16 amino acids. The CDR3 sequence is CASSQLRQGNTGELFF. The CDR3 nucleotides read TGCGCCAGCAGCCAACTTCGACAGGGCAACACCGGGGAGCTGTTTTTT.

This clone showed up just a few times. The chain uses TRBV9 and TRBJ2-2; the D gene is possibly TRBD1 (5 bases). V lost 6 bases, J lost 5 bases, and 17 bases lay in between. The germline V gene encodes CDR1 SGDLS and CDR2 YYNGEE. The CDR3 covers 15 residues. CDR3 in DNA: TGTGCCAGCATGGGGCTTTCCGGTGGGACCGGGGAGCTGTTTTTT. Protein sequence: CASMGLSGGTGELFF.

The V and J genes are TRBV11-3 and TRBJ2-5, with D hard to call. Germline V lookup: CDR1 SGHNT, CDR2 YENEEA. Trimming removed 1 base from V and 4 bases from J, with 13 bases in between. The CDR3 covers 15 residues. CDR3 sequence reads: CASSLGWVGPETQYF. The CDR3 DNA follows: TGTGCCAGCAGCTTAGGGTGGGTGGGTCCAGAGACCCAGTACTTC.

This clone was found a few times. The chain carries TRBV28 and TRBJ2-7; D remains unclear. The ends were cut back, 6 bases at V and 12 bases at J, with 18 bases in the middle. The length of the CDR3 is 12 residues. Germline CDR1 MDHEN, CDR2 SYDVKM. The CDR3 DNA reads TGTGCCAGCAGGGTGTCGACCGAAACCCTGTACTTC. Encoded protein: CASRVSTETLYF.

The chain carries TRBV19 and TRBJ2-4; weak D call: TRBD1 (5 bases). This CDR3 is 15 amino acids long. The V gene lost 3 bases and the J gene lost 4 bases, with 13 bases spanning the gap. Germline V gives CDR1 LNHDA, CDR2 SQIVND (reference sequence). CDR3 sequence: CASSIPSGLKNIQYF. In DNA form, the CDR3 reads TGTGCCAGTAGTATTCCCTCAGGGCTGAAAAACATTCAGTACTTC. The full variable domain, rest sourced from reference TRBV19 and TRBJ2-4, is DGGITQSPKYLFRKEGQNVTLSCEQNLNHDAMYWYRQDPGQGLRLIYYSQIVNDFQKGDIAEGYSVSREKKESFPLTVTSAQKNPTAFYLCASSIPSGLKNIQYFGAGTRLSVL.

The genes are TRBV30 and TRBJ1-5, with unresolved D. The germline V gene encodes CDR1 GTSNPN and CDR2 SVGIG (reference sequence). V was shortened by 4 bases and J by 0 bases, with 13 bases between the two germline ends. The CDR3 totals 15 residues. CDR3 nucleotides: TGTGCCTGGACCGGGAAGGGCTATAGCAATCAGCCCCAGCATTTT. This translates into CAWTGKGYSNQPQHF.

This clone is a singleton in its sample. V and J are TRBV29-1 and TRBJ2-2; 13 bases align to TRBD2. Germline V gene data show CDR1 as SQVTM and CDR2 as ANQGSEA. This CDR3 region has 16 residues. The trim removed 2 bases at V and 4 bases at J, leaving 4 bases unmatched. The DNA of the CDR3 is TGCAGCGTTGAATACGGACTAGCGGGAGCCACCGGGGAGCTGTTTTTT. This translates into CSVEYGLAGATGELFF.

This sequence joins TRBV19 and TRBJ2-2, with 7 bases identical to TRBD1. The CDR3 consists of 14 residues. V lost 7 bases, J lost 7 bases, and 9 bases stayed unmatched. The germline CDR1 and CDR2 sequences are LNHDA and SQIVND (reference sequence). In nucleotides, the CDR3 is TGTGCCAGTACCACCGGACAGGTTAGCGGGGAGCTGTTTTTT. Translated: CASTTGQVSGELFF.

This chain links TRBV25-1 with TRBJ1-4; D perhaps matches TRBD1 (6 bases). V was trimmed by 8 bases and J by 6 bases, leaving 19 bases between them. This CDR3 is built from 15 residues. CDR1 MGHDK and CDR2 SYGVNS come from the germline V gene. The CDR3 loop reads CASSRDISRDEKLFF. Here the CDR3 DNA reads TGTGCCAGCTCCCGGGACATCTCACGAGATGAAAAACTGTTTTTT.

This clone has just a few counts. This sequence joins TRBV18 and TRBJ1-2; tentatively, D is TRBD1 (5 bases). Germline CDR1 and CDR2: KGHSH and LQKENI. The V and J ends lost 2 bases and 2 bases respectively, with 12 bases between them. This CDR3 is built from 15 residues. The CDR3 protein is CASSPLPGGNYGYTF. The CDR3 DNA reads TGTGCCAGCTCACCATTGCCGGGGGGGAACTATGGCTACACCTTC.

The chain combines TRBV5-1 with TRBJ1-5, with TRBD1 matching 10 bases. The CDR3 is 16 amino acids. Germline CDR1 and CDR2: SGHRS and YFSETQ. After removal of 0 bases from V and 1 base from J, the junction contained 1 base not matched to a gene. CDR3 DNA sequence: TGCGCCAGCAGCTTGGGGACAGGGGGAAGCAATCAGCCCCAGCATTTT. It encodes CASSLGTGGSNQPQHF.

The chain links TRBV4-1 to TRBJ2-2, with 9 bases lining up with TRBD2. J gave up 3 bases and V 1 base, and 6 bases lay outside the gene matches. Germline V gene lookup returns CDR1 MGHRA and CDR2 YSYEKL. The CDR3 length is 17 residues. In DNA form, the CDR3 reads TGCGCCAGCAGCCAAGTTAGCGGGGGTCCCTACACCGGGGAGCTGTTTTTT. Amino acid sequence: CASSQVSGGPYTGELFF.

The genes are TRBV5-1 and TRBJ2-7; D is unclear. V lost 0 bases to trimming and J lost 4 bases, with 11 bases between them. Germline assignment: CDR1 SGHRS and CDR2 YFSETQ. This CDR3 has 14 residues. The CDR3 loop is CASSLGSARYEQYF. CDR3 DNA: TGCGCCAGCAGCTTGGGTTCGGCGAGGTACGAGCAGTACTTC.